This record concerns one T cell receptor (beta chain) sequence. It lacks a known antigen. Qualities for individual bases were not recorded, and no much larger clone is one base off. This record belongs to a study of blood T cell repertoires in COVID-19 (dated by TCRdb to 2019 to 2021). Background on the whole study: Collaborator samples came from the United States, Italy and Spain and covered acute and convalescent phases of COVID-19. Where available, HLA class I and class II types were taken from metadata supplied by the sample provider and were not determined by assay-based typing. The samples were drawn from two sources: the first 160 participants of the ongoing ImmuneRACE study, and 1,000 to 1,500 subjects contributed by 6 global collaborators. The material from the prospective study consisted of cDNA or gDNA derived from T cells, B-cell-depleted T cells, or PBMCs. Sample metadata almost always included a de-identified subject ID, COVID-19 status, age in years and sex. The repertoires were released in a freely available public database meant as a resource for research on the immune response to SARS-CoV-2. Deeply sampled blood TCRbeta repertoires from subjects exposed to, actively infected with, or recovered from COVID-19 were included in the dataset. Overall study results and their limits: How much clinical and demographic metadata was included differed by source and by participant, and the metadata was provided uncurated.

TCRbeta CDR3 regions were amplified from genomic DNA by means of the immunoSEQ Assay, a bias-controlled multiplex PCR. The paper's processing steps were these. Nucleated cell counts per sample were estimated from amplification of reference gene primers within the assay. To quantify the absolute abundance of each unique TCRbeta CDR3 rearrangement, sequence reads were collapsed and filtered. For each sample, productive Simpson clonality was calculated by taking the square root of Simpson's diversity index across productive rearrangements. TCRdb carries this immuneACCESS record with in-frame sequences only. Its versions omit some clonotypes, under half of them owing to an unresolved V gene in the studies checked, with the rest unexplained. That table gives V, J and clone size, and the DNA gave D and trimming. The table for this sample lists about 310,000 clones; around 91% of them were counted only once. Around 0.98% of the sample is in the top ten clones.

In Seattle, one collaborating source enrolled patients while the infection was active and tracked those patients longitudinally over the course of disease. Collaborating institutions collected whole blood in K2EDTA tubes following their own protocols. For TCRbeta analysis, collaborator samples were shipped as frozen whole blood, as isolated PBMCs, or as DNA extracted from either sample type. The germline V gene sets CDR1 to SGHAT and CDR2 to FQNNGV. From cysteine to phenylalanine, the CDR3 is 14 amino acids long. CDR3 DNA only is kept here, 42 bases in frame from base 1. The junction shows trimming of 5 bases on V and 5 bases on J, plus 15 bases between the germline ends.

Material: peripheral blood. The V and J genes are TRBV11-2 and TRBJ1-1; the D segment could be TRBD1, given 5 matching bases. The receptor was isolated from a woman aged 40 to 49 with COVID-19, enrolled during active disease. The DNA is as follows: TGTGCCAGCAGCCTAACAGGTGGGGGGACTGAAGCTTTCTTT. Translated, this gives CASSLTGGGTEAFF.